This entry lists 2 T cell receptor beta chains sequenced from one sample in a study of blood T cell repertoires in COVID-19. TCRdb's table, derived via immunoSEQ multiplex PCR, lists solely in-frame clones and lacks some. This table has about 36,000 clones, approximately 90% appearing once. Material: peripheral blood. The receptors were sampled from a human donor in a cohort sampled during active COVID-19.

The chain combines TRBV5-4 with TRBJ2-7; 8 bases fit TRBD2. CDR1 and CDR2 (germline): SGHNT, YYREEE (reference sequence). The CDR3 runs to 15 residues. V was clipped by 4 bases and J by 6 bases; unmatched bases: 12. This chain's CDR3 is CASSRGGREAPEQYF. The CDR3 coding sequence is TGTGCCAGCAGCCGAGGGGGGCGGGAGGCCCCCGAGCAGTACTTC.

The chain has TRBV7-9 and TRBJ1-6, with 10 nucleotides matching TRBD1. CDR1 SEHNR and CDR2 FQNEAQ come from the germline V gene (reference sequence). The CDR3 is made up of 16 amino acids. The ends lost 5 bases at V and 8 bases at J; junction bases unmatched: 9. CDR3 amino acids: CASSVHRDRGDSPLHF. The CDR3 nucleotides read TGTGCCAGCAGCGTCCACCGGGACAGGGGTGATTCACCCCTCCACTTT.